The next 23 T cell receptor beta chains were all read from a single sample in a study of cytomegalovirus exposure and HLA in healthy donors. Vbeta (60) and Jbeta (13) primers were used in the PCR. The protocol was immunoSEQ multiplex PCR, while the TCRdb copy is restricted to in-frame clones and leaves out a portion. The sample consists of roughly 69,000 clones, about 76% of them appearing once. Material: PBMCs. Receptors were obtained from a man aged 50 to 60 in good health and CMV-seronegative.

The chain combines TRBV7-9 with TRBJ1-5; the D gene is possibly TRBD1 (5 bases). This CDR3 has 14 residues. Trimming took off 4 bases at V and 3 bases at J, with 10 bases between the two ends. Germline V gene data show CDR1 as SEHNR and CDR2 as FQNEAQ (reference sequence). CDR3 in DNA: TGTGCCAGCAGCTCCGGCGGGGCCAATCAGCCCCAGCATTTT. Protein product: CASSSGGANQPQHF.

J is TRBJ2-5 and V is TRBV4-2; 10 nucleotides match TRBD2. The V and J ends lost 0 bases and 5 bases, in that order; junction bases with no gene match: 12. CDR3 length: 18 residues. Per the germline V gene, CDR1 is LGHNA and CDR2 is YNFKEQ. The DNA of the CDR3 is TGTGCCAGCAGCCAAGATGACTCCAGCGGGGGGGCCGGGGAGACCCAGTACTTC. Encoded protein: CASSQDDSSGGAGETQYF.

This clone showed up just once. This chain links TRBV5-1 with TRBJ2-7; possible D gene TRBD2, 5 bases. CDR1 and CDR2 from the germline V gene are SGHRS and YFSETQ. V was shortened by 1 base and J by 3 bases, with 11 bases between the two germline ends. The CDR3 covers 14 residues. CDR3: CASSLRGWIYEQYF. Here the CDR3 DNA reads TGCGCCAGCAGCTTGAGAGGGTGGATCTACGAGCAGTACTTC. Full variable domain (outside the CDR3, taken from reference TRBV5-1 and TRBJ2-7): KAGVTQTPRYLIKTRGQQVTLSCSPISGHRSVSWYQQTPGQGLQFLFEYFSETQRNKGNFPGRFSGRQFSNSRSEMNVSTLELGDSALYLCASSLRGWIYEQYFGPGTRLTVT.

This clone has a handful of counts. This chain links TRBV7-9 with TRBJ1-3; D is perhaps TRBD1 (5 bases). The CDR3 spans 16 residues. Germline V CDR1 and CDR2: SEHNR, FQNEAQ (reference sequence). V was clipped by 6 bases and J by 5 bases, with 20 bases between them. The CDR3 loop is CASRLGVRDSRNTIYF. The CDR3 nucleotides are TGTGCCAGCAGGCTAGGGGTACGTGACAGCAGAAACACCATATATTTT.

About this clone itself: At one end the junction does not follow the germline gene, possibly because of a read error. The rearrangement links TRBV28 to TRBJ2-1, with 11 bases identical to TRBD2. CDR1 is MDHEN and CDR2 is SYDVKM in the germline V gene. The CDR3 runs 16 residues. The CDR3 nucleotides read TGTGCCAGCGGTTTAGGCCTAGCGGGGGGCCTCAATGAGCAGTTCTTC. Translating gives CASGLGLAGGLNEQFF. Supplemented by reference TRBV28 and TRBJ2-1, the full variable domain reads DVKVTQSSRYLVKRTGEKVFLECVQDMDHENMFWYRQDPGLGLRLIYFSYDVKMKEKGDIPEGYSVSREKKERFSLILESASTNQTSMYLCASGLGLAGGLNEQFFGPGTRLTVL.

In its sample, this clone was seen a few times. In DNA form, the CDR3 reads TGTGCCAGCAGCTCGGGACTAGCGGTATACAATGAGCAGTTCTTC. This gives the protein CASSSGLAVYNEQFF. The chain combines TRBV7-8 with TRBJ2-1, with 11 bases identical to TRBD2. CDR1 and CDR2 from the germline V gene are SGHVS and FQNEAQ. V lost 4 bases to trimming and J lost 4 bases; unmatched junction nucleotides: 3. This CDR3 region has 15 residues.

V and J are TRBV6-1 and TRBJ1-4, with unresolved D. The V gene lost 3 bases and the J gene lost 3 bases, with 14 bases spanning the gap. Germline CDR1 MNHNS, CDR2 SASEGT. The CDR3 length is 16 residues. The CDR3 is CASSEGAYRANEKLFF. The DNA of the CDR3 is TGTGCCAGCAGTGAGGGAGCGTACCGGGCTAATGAAAAACTGTTTTTT.

The V gene is TRBV11-2, the J gene TRBJ2-3; TRBD1 aligns across 8 bases. V trimming: 3 bases; J trimming: 4 bases; junction bases outside the gene matches: 6. From germline, CDR1 is SGHAT and CDR2 FQNNGV. The length of the CDR3 is 15 residues. The CDR3 loop reads CASSFRTGSADTQYF. In nucleotides, the CDR3 is TGTGCCAGCAGCTTCAGGACAGGGTCCGCAGATACGCAGTATTTT.

This clone was observed a single time. The chain recombines TRBV11-2 with TRBJ1-2; D unclear. Trimming took off 0 bases at V and 8 bases at J, with 7 bases between the two ends. The germline V gene encodes CDR1 SGHAT and CDR2 FQNNGV. The CDR3 has 12 residues. CDR3 coding DNA: TGTGCCAGCAGCTTAGATACTTTGGGCTACACCTTC. This translates into CASSLDTLGYTF.

The J gene is TRBJ1-1, the V gene TRBV11-2, with TRBD1 identical over 7 bases. This CDR3 spans 14 amino acids. The germline gives CDR1 SGHAT, CDR2 FQNNGV. Trimming at V came to 5 bases and at J to 5 bases, leaving 8 bases not matched to a gene. The CDR3 reads CASSTRGAVTEAFF. Here the CDR3 DNA reads TGTGCCAGCAGCACCAGGGGGGCGGTTACTGAAGCTTTCTTT.

The rearrangement joins TRBV27 to TRBJ1-6, with a possible D match to TRBD1 (5 bases). Germline CDR1 and CDR2: MNHEY and SMNVEV (reference sequence). V was cut by 2 bases and J by 8 bases, with 13 bases left in between. The CDR3 is 15 residues long. The CDR3 spells CASSLSGEGHSPLHF. The CDR3 nucleotides read TGTGCCAGCAGTTTAAGTGGGGAGGGGCATTCACCCCTCCACTTT.

The chain uses TRBV7-3 and TRBJ1-2; TRBD1 might be the D (6 bases). Germline values: CDR1 SGHTA, CDR2 FQGTGA. CDR3 length: 15 amino acids. Deletions cut 5 bases from V and 1 base from J, with 14 bases between. CDR3 sequence reads: CASSPRGQLNYGYTF. In nucleotides, the CDR3 is TGTGCCAGCAGCCCCCGTGGACAGCTTAACTATGGCTACACCTTC.

The chain recombines TRBV2 with TRBJ2-5; 8 bases are shared with TRBD2. Losses at the gene ends were 1 base for V and 4 bases for J; bases not matched to a gene: 8. CDR1 is SNHLY, CDR2 FYNNEI, per germline. This CDR3 comprises 16 residues. The CDR3 DNA sequence: TGTGCCAGCAGTGAAGGTCGGGGGGGGGCCCGAGAGACCCAGTACTTC. The encoded protein is CASSEGRGGARETQYF.

Only one count was recorded for this clone. The chain carries TRBV29-1 and TRBJ1-6; TRBD1 agrees at 8 bases. CDR1 is SQVTM and CDR2 is ANQGSEA in the germline V gene. CDR3 length equals 14 residues. The CDR3 nucleotides read TGCAGTGTTCCCGGACAGGGAGCCAATTCACCCCTCCACTTT. Encoded protein: CSVPGQGANSPLHF.

This chain links TRBV29-1 with TRBJ1-2; a possible D gene is TRBD1 (6 bases). The V gene lost 3 bases and the J gene lost 6 bases, with 11 bases spanning the gap. This CDR3 has 12 residues. CDR1 SQVTM and CDR2 ANQGSEA come from the germline V gene. CDR3 amino acids: CSVDSGVHGYTF. The CDR3 DNA sequence: TGCAGCGTTGACTCAGGGGTCCATGGCTACACCTTC.

The chain uses TRBV9 and TRBJ2-7, with D possibly matching TRBD2 (6 bases). The CDR3 spans 13 residues. Trimming took off 7 bases at V and 7 bases at J, with 18 bases between the two ends. Germline V gene lookup returns CDR1 SGDLS and CDR2 YYNGEE. CDR3 sequence (DNA): TGTGCCAGCGGGCGGGGAGGCCCTTTGGAGCAGTACTTC. Translation: CASGRGGPLEQYF.

J is TRBJ1-3 and V is TRBV5-4, with unresolved D. Trimming stripped 0 bases from V and 0 bases from J, with 7 bases between. The CDR3 totals 15 residues. Germline loops: CDR1 SGHNT, CDR2 YYREEE (reference sequence). The CDR3 sequence is CASSLVPLSGNTIYF. The CDR3, as DNA: TGTGCCAGCAGCTTGGTTCCCCTCTCTGGAAACACCATATATTTT.

For this clone: One junction end does not reproduce the germline sequence, and a read error may be involved. The chain has TRBV6-1 and TRBJ2-6; D possibly corresponds to TRBD1 (5 bases). The germline gives CDR1 MNHNS, CDR2 SASEGT. This CDR3 is built from 14 residues. In nucleotides, the CDR3 is TGTGCCAGCAGTGACAACTCTGGGGCCAGCGTCCTGACTTTC. Translating it yields CASSDNSGASVLTF.

The chain uses TRBV7-9 and TRBJ2-7, with 9 bases matching TRBD1. The CDR3 totals 13 residues. V trimming: 5 bases; J trimming: 6 bases; junction bases outside the gene matches: 5. Per the germline V gene, CDR1 is SEHNR and CDR2 is FQNEAQ (reference sequence). The CDR3 nucleotides read TGTGCCAGCAGCCCCGGACAGGGGTTCGAGCAGTACTTC. Translation: CASSPGQGFEQYF.

This clone was seen a single time. The chain links TRBV25-1 to TRBJ2-5, with D perhaps TRBD1 (6 bases). The DNA end is a closer match to TRBJ2-7, so the J assignment may be wrong. There are 15 residues in the CDR3. From germline, CDR1 is MGHDK and CDR2 SYGVNS. The CDR3: CASSEPSTGSYEQYF. For the CDR3, the DNA is TGTGCCAGCAGTGAGCCTTCGACAGGATCCTACGAGCAGTACTTC.

This clone was counted once. The V and J genes are TRBV5-1 and TRBJ2-3, with 8 bases fitting TRBD2. Trimming cost V 4 bases and J 2 bases; bases outside gene matches: 12. CDR3 length equals 17 residues. The germline gives CDR1 SGHRS, CDR2 YFSETQ. The CDR3 DNA sequence: TGCGCCAGCAGCGTTTCCCTAGCGGGCCGCCCCACAGATACGCAGTATTTT. Its protein is CASSVSLAGRPTDTQYF.

This rearrangement joins TRBV7-3 to TRBJ2-2; 10 bases align to TRBD2. There are 18 residues in the CDR3. In germline, CDR1 is SGHTA, CDR2 FQGTGA. V was pared by 2 bases and J by 4 bases, with 10 bases of the junction left unmatched. CDR3 bases: TGTGCCAGCAGCTTACTCCCTAGCGGGGGCTCTATCACCGGGGAGCTGTTTTTT. It is translated as CASSLLPSGGSITGELFF.

The chain links TRBV4-1 to TRBJ1-4; 8 positions match TRBD1. Germline V gives CDR1 MGHRA, CDR2 YSYEKL. V gave up 7 bases and J gave up 6 bases; unmatched junction bases: 4. The CDR3 covers 13 residues. The CDR3 DNA reads TGCGCCAGCACCGCAGGGGGCGATGAAAAACTGTTTTTT. It specifies CASTAGGDEKLFF.